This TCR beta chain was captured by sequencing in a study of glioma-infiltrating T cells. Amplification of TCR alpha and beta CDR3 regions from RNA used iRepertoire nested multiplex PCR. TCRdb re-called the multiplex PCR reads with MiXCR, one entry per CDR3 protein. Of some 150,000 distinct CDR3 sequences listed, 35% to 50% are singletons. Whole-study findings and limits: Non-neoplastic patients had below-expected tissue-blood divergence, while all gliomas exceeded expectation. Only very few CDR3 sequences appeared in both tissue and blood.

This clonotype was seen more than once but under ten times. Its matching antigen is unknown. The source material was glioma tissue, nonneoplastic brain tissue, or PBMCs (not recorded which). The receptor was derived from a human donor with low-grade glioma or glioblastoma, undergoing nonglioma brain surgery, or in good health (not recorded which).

CDR3 protein: CASSLREPSTDTQYF. CDR3 bases: TGTGCCAGCAGCTTAAGGGAACCTAGCACAGATACGCAGTATTTT. This sequence joins TRBV7-9 and TRBJ2-3; no clear D gene. Germline assignment: CDR1 SEHNR and CDR2 FQNEAQ (reference sequence). This CDR3 is built from 15 residues. V lost 2 bases to trimming and J lost 0 bases, with 9 bases between them. Together with reference TRBV7-9 and TRBJ2-3, the CDR3 gives the full variable domain: DTGVSQNPRHKITKRGQNVTFRCDPISEHNRLYWYRQTLGQGPEFLTYFQNEAQLEKSRLLSDRFSAERPKGSFSTLEIQRTEQGDSAMYLCASSLREPSTDTQYFGPGTRLTVL.